This is a list of T cell receptor beta chains from one sample in a study of T cell responses to AZD1222 COVID-19 vaccine. Data came from immunoSEQ multiplex PCR; TCRdb stores just in-frame clones and leaves some out. The sample yields about 180,000 clones, around 90% seen once. The input for sequencing was peripheral blood, taken on day 0 of AZD1222 vaccination. The origin of the receptors is an adult in good health. CDR3s include the opening cysteine and the closing phenylalanine or tryptophan. D genes are given only for firm matches. Some rows mark clone size as missing; the rest say once, few, many or name a class of expanded clone.

TRBD2 | TRBJ2-7 | - | TRBV9 | CASSVGLASGPYEQYF | TGTGCCAGCAGCGTAGGTCTGGCTAGCGGACCCTACGAGCAGTACTTC
- | TRBJ2-7 | - | TRBV5-1 | CASSLRGHEQYF | TGCGCCAGCAGCTTGCGAGGGCACGAGCAGTACTTC
- | TRBJ1-4 | - | TRBV27 | CASSPNPGSSAEKLFF | TGTGCCAGCAGTCCAAATCCGGGATCTTCCGCGGAAAAACTGTTTTTT
- | TRBJ1-2 | - | TRBV3-1/TRBV3-2 | CASSQVTGSGYTF | TGTGCCAGCAGCCAAGTCACAGGGTCGGGCTACACCTTC
- | TRBJ1-1 | - | TRBV19 | CASTRWGDAEAFF | TGTGCCAGTACCCGTTGGGGGGACGCTGAAGCTTTCTTT
- | TRBJ1-1 | - | TRBV29-1 | CSVLRPGDNTEAFF | TGCAGCGTACTTCGACCAGGGGATAACACTGAAGCTTTCTTT
TRBD1 | TRBJ2-3 | - | TRBV24-1 | CATRGQGAGTDTQYF | TGTGCCACCAGAGGACAGGGGGCTGGCACAGATACGCAGTATTTT
TRBD1 | TRBJ1-1 | - | TRBV9 | CASSIADRIVTEAFF | TGTGCCAGCAGCATAGCGGACAGGATCGTTACTGAAGCTTTCTTT
TRBD1 | TRBJ1-4 | - | TRBV28 | CASSTRTGGATNEKLFF | TGTGCCAGCAGTACTAGGACAGGGGGTGCAACTAATGAAAAACTGTTTTTT
- | TRBJ2-1 | once | TRBV3-1/TRBV3-2 | CASSQGPGRLASSSYNEQFF | TGTGCCAGCAGCCAAGGTCCGGGACGGTTAGCGTCGAGCTCCTACAATGAGCAGTTCTTC
- | TRBJ1-3 | once | TRBV28 | CASSLINSGNTIYF | TGTGCCAGCAGTTTAATCAACTCTGGAAACACCATATATTTT
- | TRBJ2-5 | once | TRBV7-2 | CASSFRAAETQYF | TGTGCCAGCAGCTTCAGGGCTGCGGAGACCCAGTACTTC
- | TRBJ1-2 | - | TRBV7-9 | CASSPTVFNYGYTF | TGTGCCAGCAGCCCGACAGTCTTTAACTATGGCTACACCTTC
- | TRBJ1-2 | - | TRBV6-2/TRBV6-3 | CASSWGRGRPDYGYTF | TGTGCCAGCAGTTGGGGTCGAGGACGGCCGGACTATGGCTACACCTTC
- | TRBJ2-7 | - | TRBV18 | CASSPGAGYEQYF | TGTGCCAGCTCACCAGGGGCAGGCTACGAGCAGTACTTC